This T cell receptor (beta chain) was documented in a study of cytomegalovirus exposure and HLA in healthy donors (dated by TCRdb to the late 2010s). As for the study more broadly: According to an earlier analysis of a few hundred of the donors, roughly 180 million T cells yielded 95 million to 140 million unique TCR beta sequences and more than 250 Gb of sequence data. The number of typed donors differed by locus: about 620-640 for A, B, C, DRB1 and DQB1; some 540 for DQA1; approximately 610 for DPA1; and roughly 470 for DPB1. HLA typing included class I and class II loci at four-digit resolution. Besides the first cohort of 666 subjects, a separate validation cohort made up of 120 different subjects was used. The study aimed to test whether signatures of past pathogen exposure could be identified by cataloging public T cell receptors. Donor age, sex, ethnicity and CMV serostatus were compiled together with the repertoire data. The study profiled the T cell repertoires of about 640 subjects by immunosequencing and related them to cytomegalovirus serostatus. An earlier analysis of around 640 of the donors used high-throughput TCR beta sequencing to judge whether each TCR beta V gene segment behaved as functional or pseudogenic. On average, about 200,000 unique TCR beta nucleotide sequences were sequenced per donor among a few hundred genotyped donors of the cohort, with about 19% of those sequences being non-productive. In the later analysis, no new phenotypic data were used to find candidate immune exposures; instead, reliance was placed on TCR beta sequences and their occurrence across donors. An early release covering roughly 640 HLA-typed donors comprised approximately 300 gigabases of sequencing data and some 79 million unique TCR sequences. To predict cytomegalovirus infection status, the study brought together high-throughput TCR immunosequencing, statistical association of individual TCRs with disease status, and machine learning. Of the roughly 420 genotyped donors, 65% to 90% were placed in the genetic ancestry cluster associated with self-reported Caucasian donors. About 5 DR-DQ haplotypes were handled as single units for association and clustering, since linkage in the cohort was strong. All discovery cohort repertoires had been generated on a single sequencing platform. A later genetic analysis used genome-wide SNP genotypes for about 65% of the roughly 700 donors, treating that subset as a discovery cohort. A later analysis re-examined previously published TCR beta repertoires from around 670 donors and added high-resolution HLA genotyping to investigate patterns of TCR occurrence.

The count of this clone is one. What this receptor recognizes is not known. The record has no base qualities; no much larger clone is one base away. The library was obtained by the immunoSEQ multiplex PCR assay. For the multiplex PCR, a mixture combining 60 forward primers for TCR Vbeta segments and 13 reverse primers for TCR Jbeta segments was used. Amplification of the CDR3 region of rearranged TCR beta genes was performed with a multiplex PCR assay on genomic DNA. The Illumina HiSeq System was used to sequence the amplified TCR beta libraries as 87-base-pair reads. The authors' pipeline ran thus. Across the 600 to 700 repertoires, a later analysis counted around 80 million unique TCR beta chains, around 11 million of which were shared by at least two donors. To remove PCR and sequencing errors, raw reads were error-corrected and collapsed into unique sequences using a nearest-neighbor algorithm that merged closely related sequences. To assign V, D and J gene segments, CDR3 sequences were aligned to IMGT reference sequences. For a sequence to be retained, at least a six-nucleotide match to both a V gene segment and a J gene segment was required. A rearrangement was called productive if the CDR3 had no stop codons and remained in frame with V and J, and every other rearrangement was called non-productive. CDR3 was defined according to IMGT convention as the region running from the second conserved V-encoded cysteine to the conserved J-encoded phenylalanine. Sequences without an unambiguous match to a single V gene segment were excluded from the earlier analysis of several hundred of the donors. In an earlier analysis of about 590 of the donors, a V segment was called functional when productive rearrangements were above 56.7%, and segregating when the standard deviation between donors exceeded 5%. To diagnose cytomegalovirus status from the catalog of TCR beta chain sequences, a statistical classification framework was built. A later analysis assigned V and J genes by comparing TCR nucleotide sequences with IMGT/GENE-DB human TR gene sequences. Using the TCRdist pipeline, a later analysis assigned CDR3 sequences along with most-parsimonious VDJ recombination scenarios. In a later analysis, each TCR beta chain was defined by its CDR3 amino acid sequence together with its V-gene family, and reads lacking a unique V-gene family were excluded. A later analysis removed 592 highly shared, low-generation-probability nucleotide sequences to deal with suspected cross-contamination and a sequencing artifact. In a later analysis, a clonal expansion index was calculated for each public chain from normalized within-repertoire ranks of inferred template counts. A later analysis computed generation probabilities with a VDJ recombination model fitted to out-of-frame rearrangements, and checked the results against IGoR. Hypergeometric tests were used in a later analysis to score TCR-TCR, TCR-HLA and TCR-CMV co-occurrence, with a repertoire-size bias correction applied to the TCR pairs. To estimate false discovery rates, a later analysis permuted the HLA or CMV assignments 20 times. In a later analysis, co-occurring TCRs were grouped using DBSCAN, with TCRdist sequence similarity added in when clustering inside HLA-allele-positive subsets. Co-occurrence clustering excluded repertoires with fewer than 30,000 or more than 120,000 public chains, plus five with anomalous nucleotide sharing. This is the immuneACCESS table as TCRdb keeps it, with only in-frame sequences that have V and J called. A part of the clones is gone; compared with another copy, unresolved V genes explain less than half, and the rest is unexplained. The V and J calls and clone size come from that table; D and trimming were worked out from the DNA. The sample contains 150,000 to 200,000 clones, approximately 81% of them found a single time. The ten largest clonotypes hold about 2% of the sample.

Paper-wide results and their limitations: Some IMGT-functional V segments, including TRBV6-2 and TRBV6-3, could not be told apart with the 87-base-pair reads, so those segments were excluded. Presence/absence analyses assumed roughly uniform sequencing depth across donors, an assumption that may not hold. The classifier was reported to diagnose cytomegalovirus status with high specificity and sensitivity in both the original and validation cohorts. Because HLA typing was unavailable for some donors at each locus, only the typed subset was used in association tests. The only immune exposure information available for the cohort was CMV serostatus. This cohort had only TCR beta chains sequenced, and the lack of alpha or paired-chain data limited which features could be detected. V-gene and J-gene trimming of TCR beta chains was associated with a missense DCLRE1C variant in a later genetic analysis, and the association was replicated in an independent cohort. A cluster of highly shared sequence variants was judged likely to represent a technical artifact of the sequencing pipeline. In a later analysis, the rate of TCR association differed among HLA loci, with DRB1 alleles having the most associated TCRs and HLA-C alleles having the fewest. Most TCR sequences were observed very rarely across donors, whereas some public TCRs were present in many individuals. Linkage disequilibrium might explain the correlated functional status among segregating V segments, but an unknown experimental factor could not be ruled out. Specific HLA alleles were associated with roughly 16,000 TCR beta sequences at a false discovery rate of 0.05 in a later analysis. In a later analysis, several top co-occurrence clusters were reported to appear linked to parvovirus B19, influenza, CMV and Epstein-Barr virus. A further reported finding was that TCR beta sequences accurately predicted the HLA-A and HLA-B alleles for most subjects in the first cohort. In a later analysis, HLA-associated TCR beta chains were found to be more clonally expanded and to have lower generation probabilities than equally common non-associated chains. Assigning TCR associations to individual alleles was difficult when HLA alleles, especially DR and DQ, strongly co-occurred. A later analysis found that most CMV-associated TCR beta chains appeared HLA-restricted, with HLA associations seemingly driven largely by CMV exposure. Compared with the roughly 600-donor mean, donors in an Asian-associated ancestry cluster had fewer N-insertions in productive TCRs, according to a later genetic analysis. An earlier analysis of around 500 of the donors showed that most TCR beta V segments appeared in productive rearrangements either about 87% or about 30% of the time, which broadly matched IMGT annotations. The earlier analysis of fewer than 750 of the donors excluded around 17 rarely observed V segments, including chromosome 9 orphons, because counts were too low. The authors suggested that the approach could potentially be generalized to other disease states and immunological phenotypes. In vitro tests confirmed that three of the cytomegalovirus-associated TCR beta chains recognize cytomegalovirus antigens. The study listed 150 to 200 TCR beta chains as associated with cytomegalovirus.

CDR1 and CDR2 are drawn from the germline V gene: SGHTA, FQGTGA. The cysteine opens and the phenylalanine closes a CDR3 of 15 amino acids. The retained sequence is limited to the CDR3, 45 bases, with the frame set at the first base. Trimming at the junction amounts to 4 bases on V and 2 bases on J, and the germline ends lie 11 bases apart. The cohort was made up of about 610 healthy bone marrow donors. At the time of sampling, all cohort members were nominally healthy, though unrecorded immune exposures were likely present. The donor was CMV seropositive and belonged to the group of 250 to 300 seropositive cohort members. A peripheral blood sample was collected from each donor, and TCR beta sequencing was performed on peripheral blood mononuclear cells. Genomic DNA was extracted from the blood cell samples with the Qiagen DNeasy Blood Extraction Kit.

Material: PBMCs. Rearrangement joined TRBV7-3 to TRBJ2-2; the D region possibly corresponds to TRBD2 (5 bases align). The clonotype originates from a young woman in good health and CMV-seropositive. CDR3 reads: CASSSGLDNTGELFF. The DNA sequence is as follows: TGTGCCAGCAGCTCTGGACTGGATAACACCGGGGAGCTGTTTTTT.